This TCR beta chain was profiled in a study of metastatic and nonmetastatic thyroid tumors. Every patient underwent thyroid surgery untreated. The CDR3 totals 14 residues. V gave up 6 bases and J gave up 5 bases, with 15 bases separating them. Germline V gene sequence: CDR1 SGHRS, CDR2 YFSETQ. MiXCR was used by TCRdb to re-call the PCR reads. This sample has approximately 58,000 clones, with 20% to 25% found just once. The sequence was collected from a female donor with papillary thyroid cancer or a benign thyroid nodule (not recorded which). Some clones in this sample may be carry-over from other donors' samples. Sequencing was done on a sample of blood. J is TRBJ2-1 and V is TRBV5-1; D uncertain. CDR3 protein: CASMRAYANNEQFF. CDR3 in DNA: TGCGCCAGCATGCGAGCCTACGCTAACAATGAGCAGTTCTTC. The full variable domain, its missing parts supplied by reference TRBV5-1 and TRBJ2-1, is KAGVTQTPRYLIKTRGQQVTLSCSPISGHRSVSWYQQTPGQGLQFLFEYFSETQRNKGNFPGRFSGRQFSNSRSEMNVSTLELGDSALYLCASMRAYANNEQFFGPGTRLTVL.